The 5 T cell receptor beta chains below come from one sample, sequenced in a study of shared clonotypes between healthy human individuals. Measured with immunoSEQ multiplex PCR; TCRdb has only the in-frame clones, and not every one. The table includes more than 400,000 clones, 90% to 96% detected once. The material sequenced was naive CD4+ T cells sorted from blood. Subset given: CD45RA+ positively selected. All receptors derive from a woman aged 25 to 39 in good health.

The chain employs TRBV29-1 and TRBJ1-6; 10 nucleotides line up with TRBD1. Germline CDR1 reads SQVTM; CDR2 reads ANQGSEA. The CDR3 is 14 amino acids. V shed 5 bases and J 7 bases; nucleotides not matched to a gene: 5. The CDR3: CSVPGQGENSPLHF. As DNA, the CDR3 is TGCAGCGTTCCCGGACAGGGGGAGAATTCACCCCTCCACTTT.

This clone occurred once. The chain recombines TRBV19 with TRBJ2-5, with D unclear. Per germline, CDR1 LNHDA and CDR2 SQIVND (reference sequence). The CDR3 contains 13 residues. Trimming shortened V by 4 bases and J by 5 bases, and 11 bases separated the two germline ends. CDR3 residues: CASSTTDHETQYF. CDR3 sequence (DNA): TGTGCCAGTAGTACCACGGATCACGAGACCCAGTACTTC.

The chain couples TRBV7-6 to TRBJ2-1; D is uncertain. V was clipped by 1 base and J by 9 bases, with 7 bases between them. The CDR3 totals 12 residues. Germline lookup yields CDR1 SGHVS and CDR2 FNYEAQ. As DNA, the CDR3 is TGTGCCAGCAGCTTAGGCCCCCTTGAGCAGTTCTTC. This encodes CASSLGPLEQFF.

V usage is TRBV5-1 and J usage is TRBJ1-3; a possible D gene is TRBD1 (5 bases). The germline V gene encodes CDR1 SGHRS and CDR2 YFSETQ. Trimming took 2 bases from V and 0 from J, leaving 12 bases between them. The CDR3 runs to 16 residues. For the CDR3, the DNA is TGCGCCAGCAGCTTTTCAGGGCCCTCCTCTGGAAACACCATATATTTT. Translation gives CASSFSGPSSGNTIYF.

This chain joins TRBV19 and TRBJ2-1; D ambiguous. The CDR3 has 14 residues. In germline, CDR1 is LNHDA, CDR2 SQIVND (reference sequence). Trimming left V 5 bases short and J 4 bases short, with 12 bases between. Written as DNA, the CDR3 is TGTGCCAGTAGTCCCCCCAGCACTTACAATGAGCAGTTCTTC. It is translated as CASSPPSTYNEQFF.